The 9 T cell receptor beta chains below all came from one sample that was sequenced in a study of blood T cells in healthy people across ages. Sample-barcoded 5' priming and a J-beta primer mix drove a second PCR of about 6 to 12 cycles. Using its own MiXCR run on the 5' RACE reads, TCRdb lists one record per CDR3 protein. The table has 1,500,000 or so distinct CDR3 sequences, approximately 42% seen once. Sequencing was performed on blood. These receptors all come from a young woman in good health.

This chain joins TRBV2 and TRBJ2-3; tentatively, D is TRBD2 (7 bases). Germline CDR1 SNHLY, CDR2 FYNNEI. Between the trimmed V and J ends, which lost 4 bases and 4 bases, there was a span of 15 bases. The CDR3 contains 15 residues. The CDR3 is CASSVRRGGADTQYF. The CDR3 DNA sequence: TGTGCCAGCAGTGTGCGCAGGGGAGGGGCAGATACGCAGTATTTT. The variable domain in full, completed from reference TRBV2 and TRBJ2-3, reads EPEVTQTPSHQVTQMGQEVILRCVPISNHLYFYWYRQILGQKVEFLVSFYNNEISEKSEIFDDQFSVERPDGSNFTLKIRSTKLEDSAMYFCASSVRRGGADTQYFGPGTRLTVL.

This clonotype was picked up a small number of times. V and J are TRBV5-1 and TRBJ2-1, with 10 bases lining up with TRBD2. Unmatched junction bases numbered 5, after V lost 5 bases and J lost 0 bases. This CDR3 has 16 residues. Germline CDR1 and CDR2: SGHRS and YFSETQ. CDR3: CASSWTSGASYNEQFF. CDR3 DNA sequence: TGCGCCAGCAGTTGGACTAGCGGAGCCTCCTACAATGAGCAGTTCTTC.

V usage is TRBV29-1 and J usage is TRBJ2-5; a possible D gene is TRBD2 (6 bases). The CDR3 runs 13 residues. Germline values: CDR1 SQVTM, CDR2 ANQGSEA. V lost 7 bases and J 0 bases, leaving 12 bases between the germline ends. Written as DNA, the CDR3 is TGCAGCGCCGTAGGGAGGTACCAAGAGACCCAGTACTTC. Translation: CSAVGRYQETQYF. Full variable domain (rest looked up from reference TRBV29-1 and TRBJ2-5): SAVISQKPSRDICQRGTSLTIQCQVDSQVTMMFWYRQQPGQSLTLIATANQGSEATYESGFVIDKFPISRPNLTFSTLTVSNMSPEDSSIYLCSAVGRYQETQYFGPGTRLLVL.

This clonotype occurred once. This sequence joins TRBV6-1 and TRBJ1-2; 8 positions agree with TRBD1. The V gene end was trimmed by 4 bases and the J gene end by 5 bases; junction bases not matched to a gene: 12. Germline V lookup: CDR1 MNHNS, CDR2 SASEGT. The CDR3 covers 16 residues. The CDR3 DNA reads TGTGCCAGCAGTGGGAGGACAGGGCCAGGGAGGTATGGCTACACCTTC. Encoded protein: CASSGRTGPGRYGYTF.

This clonotype showed up just a few times. V usage is TRBV6-2 or TRBV6-3 and J usage is TRBJ2-7; 9 bases line up with TRBD1. The CDR3 spans 14 residues. J lost 3 bases, V lost 4 bases, and 4 bases had no gene match. Germline values: CDR1 MNHEY, CDR2 SVGEGT. CDR3 in DNA: TGTGCCAGCAGTTGGGGACAGGGCAACTACGAGCAGTACTTC. Amino acid sequence: CASSWGQGNYEQYF.

V usage is TRBV5-5 and J usage is TRBJ1-4; unclear D gene. This CDR3 is 16 amino acids long. Germline V gives CDR1 SGHKS, CDR2 YYEKEE (reference sequence). Trimming removed 2 bases at V and 4 bases at J, with 15 bases between. The CDR3 spells CASSFLHRLINEKLFF. CDR3 coding DNA: TGTGCCAGCAGCTTTTTACACAGACTTATTAATGAAAAACTGTTTTTT.

This chain links TRBV19 with TRBJ2-7; D not resolved. CDR1 and CDR2 from the germline V gene are LNHDA and SQIVND (reference sequence). Trimming removed 2 bases at V and 7 bases at J, with 12 bases between. There are 13 residues in the CDR3. The chain's CDR3 is CASSILLYNEQYF. CDR3 nucleotide sequence: TGTGCCAGTAGTATACTCCTCTACAATGAGCAGTACTTC.

Turning to this clonotype: This may stem from a read error, because a much larger clone lies one nucleotide away. The chain uses TRBV4-3 and TRBJ2-1, with TRBD2 matching 10 bases. Trimming removed 4 bases from V and 13 bases from J; junction bases left unmatched: 10. The germline gives CDR1 LGHNA, CDR2 YSLEER. The CDR3 length is 14 residues. CDR3 protein: CASSRTSGKETQFF. The CDR3 DNA follows: TGCGCCAGCAGCCGGACTAGCGGAAAAGAGACCCAGTTCTTC.

This clonotype has a handful of counts. The chain employs TRBV4-1 and TRBJ1-5; TRBD1 matches 8 bases. V lost 1 base, J lost 6 bases, and 5 bases stayed unmatched. This CDR3 spans 15 amino acids. Germline CDR1 and CDR2: MGHRA and YSYEKL. As DNA, the CDR3 is TGCGCCAGCAGCCAAGGGACAGGGCTCTTTCAGCCCCAGCATTTT. It yields the protein CASSQGTGLFQPQHF.